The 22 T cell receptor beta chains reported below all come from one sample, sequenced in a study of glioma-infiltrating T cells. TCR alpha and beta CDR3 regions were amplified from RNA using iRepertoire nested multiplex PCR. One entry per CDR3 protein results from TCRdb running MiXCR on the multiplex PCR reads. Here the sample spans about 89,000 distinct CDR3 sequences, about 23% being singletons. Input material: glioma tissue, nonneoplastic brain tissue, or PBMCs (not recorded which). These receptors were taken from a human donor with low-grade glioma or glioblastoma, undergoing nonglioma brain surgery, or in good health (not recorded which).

CDR3 loop: CASSIRLAEGVETQYF. DNA of the CDR3: TGCGCCAGCAGCATCCGACTAGCGGAGGGTGTCGAGACCCAGTACTTC. This chain joins TRBV4-1 and TRBJ2-5; TRBD2 matches at 9 bases. The CDR3 consists of 16 residues. Germline CDR1 reads MGHRA; CDR2 reads YSYEKL. J lost 5 bases, V lost 5 bases, and 12 bases had no gene match.

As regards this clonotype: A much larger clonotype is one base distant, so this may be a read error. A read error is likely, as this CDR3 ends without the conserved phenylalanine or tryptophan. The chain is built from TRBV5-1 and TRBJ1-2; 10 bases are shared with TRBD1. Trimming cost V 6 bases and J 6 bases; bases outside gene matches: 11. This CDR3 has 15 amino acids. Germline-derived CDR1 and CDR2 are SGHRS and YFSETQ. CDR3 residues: CASTPTTGTGDGYTS. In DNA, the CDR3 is TGCGCCAGCACCCCAACAACCGGGACAGGGGATGGCTACACCTCC.

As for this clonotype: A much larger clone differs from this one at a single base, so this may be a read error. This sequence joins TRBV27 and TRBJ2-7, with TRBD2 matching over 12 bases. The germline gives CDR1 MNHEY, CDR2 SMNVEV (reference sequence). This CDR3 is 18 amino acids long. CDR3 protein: CASSLRTWTSGILYGQYF. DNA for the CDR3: TGTGCCAGCAGTTTACGGACTTGGACTAGCGGGATATTATACGGGCAGTACTTC.

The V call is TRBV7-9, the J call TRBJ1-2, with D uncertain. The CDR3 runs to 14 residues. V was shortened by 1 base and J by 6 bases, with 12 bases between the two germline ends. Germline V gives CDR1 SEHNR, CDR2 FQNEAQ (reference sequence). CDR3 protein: CASSLGEREDGYTF. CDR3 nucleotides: TGTGCCAGCAGCTTAGGGGAAAGGGAAGATGGCTACACCTTC.

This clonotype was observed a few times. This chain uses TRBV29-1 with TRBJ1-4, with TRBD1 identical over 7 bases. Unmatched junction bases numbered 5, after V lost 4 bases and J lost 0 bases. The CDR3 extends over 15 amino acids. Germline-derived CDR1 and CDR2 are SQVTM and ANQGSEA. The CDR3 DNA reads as TGCAGCGTTGCTAGAACAGGGGCAACTAATGAAAAACTGTTTTTT. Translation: CSVARTGATNEKLFF.

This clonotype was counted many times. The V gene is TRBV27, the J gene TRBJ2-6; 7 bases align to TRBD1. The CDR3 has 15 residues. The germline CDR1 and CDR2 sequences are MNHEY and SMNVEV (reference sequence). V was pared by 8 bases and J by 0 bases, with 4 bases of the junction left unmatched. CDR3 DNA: TGTGCCAGCGGGGACAGCGCCTCTGGGGCCAACGTCCTGACTTTC. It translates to CASGDSASGANVLTF.

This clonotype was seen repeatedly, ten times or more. CDR3 in amino acids: CASSELVMNTEAFF. The CDR3 DNA follows: TGTGCCAGCAGTGAACTAGTTATGAACACTGAAGCTTTCTTT. This sequence joins TRBV2 and TRBJ1-1, with no clear D. Trimming removed 2 bases from V and 0 bases from J, with 7 bases in between. The CDR3 is made up of 14 amino acids. Germline values: CDR1 SNHLY, CDR2 FYNNEI. The full variable domain, its missing parts supplied by reference TRBV2 and TRBJ1-1, is EPEVTQTPSHQVTQMGQEVILRCVPISNHLYFYWYRQILGQKVEFLVSFYNNEISEKSEIFDDQFSVERPDGSNFTLKIRSTKLEDSAMYFCASSELVMNTEAFFGQGTRLTVV.

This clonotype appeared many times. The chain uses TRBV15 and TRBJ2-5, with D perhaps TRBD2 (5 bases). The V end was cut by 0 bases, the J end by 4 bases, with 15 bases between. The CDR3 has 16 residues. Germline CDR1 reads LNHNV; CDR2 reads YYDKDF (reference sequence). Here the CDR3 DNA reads TGTGCCACCAGCAGAGATCTGGGCCCCGGAGGAGAGACCCAGTACTTC. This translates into CATSRDLGPGGETQYF.

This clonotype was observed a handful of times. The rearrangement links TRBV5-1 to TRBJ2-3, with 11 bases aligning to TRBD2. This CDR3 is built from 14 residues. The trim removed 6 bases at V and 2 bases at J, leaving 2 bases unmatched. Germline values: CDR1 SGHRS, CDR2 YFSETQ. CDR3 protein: CASTSGGTTDTQYF. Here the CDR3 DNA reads TGCGCCAGCACTAGCGGGGGGACCACAGATACGCAGTATTTT.

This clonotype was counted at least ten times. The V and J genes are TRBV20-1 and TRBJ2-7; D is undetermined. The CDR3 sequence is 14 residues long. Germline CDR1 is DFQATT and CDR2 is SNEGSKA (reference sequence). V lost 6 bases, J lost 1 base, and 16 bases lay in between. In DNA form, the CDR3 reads TGCAGTGCCGTCCAATTGGGCATTTCCTACGAGCAGTACTTC. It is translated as CSAVQLGISYEQYF.

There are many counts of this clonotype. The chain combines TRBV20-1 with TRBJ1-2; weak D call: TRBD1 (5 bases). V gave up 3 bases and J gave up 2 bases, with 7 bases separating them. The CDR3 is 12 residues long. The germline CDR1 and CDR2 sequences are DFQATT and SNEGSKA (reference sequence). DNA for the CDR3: TGCAGTGCTAGTGGGGGGAACTATGGCTACACCTTC. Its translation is CSASGGNYGYTF.

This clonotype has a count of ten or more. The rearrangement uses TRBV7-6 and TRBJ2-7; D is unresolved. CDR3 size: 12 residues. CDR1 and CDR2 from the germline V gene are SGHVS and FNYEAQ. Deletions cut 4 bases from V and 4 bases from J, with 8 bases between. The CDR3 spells CASSSVNYEQYF. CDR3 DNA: TGTGCCAGCAGCTCCGTAAATTACGAGCAGTACTTC.

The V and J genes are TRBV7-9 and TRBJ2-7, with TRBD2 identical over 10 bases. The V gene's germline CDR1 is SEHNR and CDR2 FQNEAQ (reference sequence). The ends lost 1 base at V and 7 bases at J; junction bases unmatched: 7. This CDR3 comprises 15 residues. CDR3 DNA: TGTGCCAGCAGCTTAGGAACTAGCGGGAACAATGAGCAGTACTTC. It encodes CASSLGTSGNNEQYF.

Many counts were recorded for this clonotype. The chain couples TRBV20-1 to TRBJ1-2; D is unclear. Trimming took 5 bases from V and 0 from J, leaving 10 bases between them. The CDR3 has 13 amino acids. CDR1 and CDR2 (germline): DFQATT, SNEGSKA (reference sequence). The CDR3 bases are TGCAGTGCTTATCCGAACCCTAACTATGGCTACACCTTC. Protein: CSAYPNPNYGYTF.

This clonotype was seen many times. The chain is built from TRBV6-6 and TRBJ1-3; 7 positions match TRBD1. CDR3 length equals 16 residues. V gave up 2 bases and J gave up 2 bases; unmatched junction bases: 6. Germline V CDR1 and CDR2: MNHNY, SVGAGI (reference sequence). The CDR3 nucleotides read TGTGCCAGCAGTTACAGAAGGGGGCTCCCTGGAAACACCATATATTTT. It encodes CASSYRRGLPGNTIYF.

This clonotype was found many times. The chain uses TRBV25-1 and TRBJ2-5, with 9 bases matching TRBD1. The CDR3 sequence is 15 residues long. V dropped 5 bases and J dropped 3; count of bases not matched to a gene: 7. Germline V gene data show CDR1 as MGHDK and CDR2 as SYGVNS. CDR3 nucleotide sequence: TGTGCCAGCAGTTATTTGGGGACAGGGAAAGAGACCCAGTACTTC. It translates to CASSYLGTGKETQYF.

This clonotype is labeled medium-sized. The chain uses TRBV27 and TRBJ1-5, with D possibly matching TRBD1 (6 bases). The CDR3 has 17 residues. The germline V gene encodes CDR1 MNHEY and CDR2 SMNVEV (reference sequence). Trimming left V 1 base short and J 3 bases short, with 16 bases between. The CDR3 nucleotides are TGTGCCAGCAGTTTATGGGGGCCGCTCGATTCCAATCAGCCCCAGCATTTT. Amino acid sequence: CASSLWGPLDSNQPQHF.

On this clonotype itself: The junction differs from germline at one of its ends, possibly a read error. This chain's CDR3 is CSGLSGSSYSEQFF. As DNA, the CDR3 is TGCAGCGGCCTTAGCGGGAGCTCCTACAGTGAGCAGTTCTTC. This rearrangement joins TRBV29-1 to TRBJ2-1, with TRBD2 matching 9 bases. Germline CDR1 is SQVTM and CDR2 is ANQGSEA. There are 14 residues in the CDR3.

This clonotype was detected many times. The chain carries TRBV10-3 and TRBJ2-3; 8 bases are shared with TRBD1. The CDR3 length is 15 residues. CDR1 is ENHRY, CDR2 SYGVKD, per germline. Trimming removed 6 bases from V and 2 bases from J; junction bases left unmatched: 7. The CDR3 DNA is TGTGCCATCAGCATGACAGGGGAGTTCACAGATACGCAGTATTTT. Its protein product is CAISMTGEFTDTQYF.

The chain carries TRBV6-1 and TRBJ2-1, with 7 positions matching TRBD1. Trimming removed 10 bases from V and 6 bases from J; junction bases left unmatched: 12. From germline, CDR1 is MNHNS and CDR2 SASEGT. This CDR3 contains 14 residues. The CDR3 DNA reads TGTGCCATCAGGGAGCCCGGGACAGTCAATGAGCAGTTCTTC. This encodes CAIREPGTVNEQFF.

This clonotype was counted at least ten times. The chain's CDR3 is CASSPRLAGVSETQYF. The CDR3 DNA follows: TGTGCCAGCAGCCCTAGACTAGCGGGAGTATCAGAGACCCAGTACTTC. V gene TRBV7-7 combines with J gene TRBJ2-5; TRBD2 matches at 12 bases. CDR1 and CDR2 from the germline V gene are SSHAT and FNYEAQ (reference sequence). The CDR3 runs to 16 residues. V lost 5 bases, J lost 4 bases, and 8 bases stayed unmatched.

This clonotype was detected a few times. The CDR3 is CASSQRLAATYNEQFF. The CDR3 bases are TGTGCCAGCAGCCAACGGCTAGCGGCTACCTACAATGAGCAGTTCTTC. The chain couples TRBV3-1 to TRBJ2-1; 7 bases map to TRBD2. Trimming cost V 2 bases and J 2 bases; bases outside gene matches: 6. Germline assignment: CDR1 LGHDT and CDR2 YNNKEL (reference sequence). This CDR3 region has 16 residues.